These 30 T cell receptor beta chains were sequenced from one sample in a study of quantifying T cell responses using KT2 cells. Study in general: TCR alpha and beta constant-region primers primed reverse transcription of RNA.

An oligo carrying a UMI was ligated to the cDNA 3' end. The first PCR ran roughly 4 cycles with an equimolar RC1.1 and RC1.2 beta primer mix. One entry per CDR3 protein results from TCRdb running MiXCR on the UMI-ligation and nested PCR reads. This table has 40,000 to 55,000 distinct CDR3 sequences, under 14% appearing once. Material for sequencing was PBMCs spiked with cells of the T cell clone KT2. The receptors originated from a human donor.

The CDR3 sequence is CASSVAQGGYGYTF. DNA for the CDR3: TGTGCCAGCAGCGTAGCTCAGGGGGGCTATGGCTACACCTTC. The rearrangement links TRBV9 to TRBJ1-2, with 7 bases aligning to TRBD1. The V gene end was trimmed by 0 bases and the J gene end by 4 bases; junction bases not matched to a gene: 3. This CDR3 region has 14 residues. CDR1 and CDR2 (germline): SGDLS, YYNGEE.

J is TRBJ2-7 and V is TRBV5-1; unclear D gene. Germline assignment: CDR1 SGHRS and CDR2 YFSETQ. The ends were cut back, 0 bases at V and 3 bases at J, with 10 bases in the middle. This CDR3 region has 14 residues. DNA for the CDR3: TGCGCCAGCAGCTTGGTCGGAGCGAGCTACGAGCAGTACTTC. Translating gives CASSLVGASYEQYF.

V is TRBV2 and J is TRBJ2-7; D is unresolved. The germline CDR1 and CDR2 sequences are SNHLY and FYNNEI. This CDR3 is 12 amino acids long. With 2 bases removed from V and 0 bases from J, the gap between germline ends came to 2 bases. For the CDR3, the DNA is TGTGCCAGCAGTGAACACTCCTACGAGCAGTACTTC. Translating it yields CASSEHSYEQYF.

Concerning this clonotype itself: An end of the junction does not agree with germline; a read error may underlie this. CDR3 amino acids: CASSLVRLETQYF. The CDR3 nucleotides are TGTGCCAGCAGTTTAGTACGGCTAGAGACCCAGTACTTC. The genes are TRBV7-2 and TRBJ2-5; D not resolved. The CDR3 is 13 residues long. Germline V CDR1 and CDR2: SGHTA, FQGNSA.

This clonotype was seen ten or more times. The V gene is TRBV6-7, the J gene TRBJ2-2, with D hard to call. TRBV6-7 is an ORF, with its function uncertain. The length of the CDR3 is 14 residues. The V gene lost 0 bases and the J gene lost 6 bases, with 8 bases spanning the gap. In DNA form, the CDR3 reads TGTGCCAGCAGTTACTCCTCTAGGTCCGGGGAGCTGTTTTTT. It translates to CASSYSSRSGELFF.

The V call is TRBV16, the J call TRBJ2-1; D possibly corresponds to TRBD1 (5 bases). Looked up from germline, CDR1 is KGHSY and CDR2 is FQNENV. With 4 bases removed from V and 9 bases from J, the gap between germline ends came to 13 bases. CDR3 length equals 13 residues. For the CDR3, the DNA is TGTGCCAGCAGCCCCCTCTACCAGGGTGAGCAGTTCTTC. It yields the protein CASSPLYQGEQFF.

This clonotype showed up just a few times. The V gene is TRBV5-4, the J gene TRBJ1-1; D gene unclear. This CDR3 has 11 residues. V lost 2 bases and J 10 bases, leaving 9 bases between the germline ends. Germline CDR1 reads SGHNT; CDR2 reads YYREEE (reference sequence). CDR3 bases: TGTGCCAGCAGCTTAATAAGGCGAGCTTTCTTT. It is translated as CASSLIRRAFF.

This clonotype was observed a handful of times. The rearrangement uses TRBV20-1 and TRBJ2-7, with D unresolved. Trimming left V 6 bases short and J 0 bases short, with 15 bases between. Germline V gives CDR1 DFQATT, CDR2 SNEGSKA (reference sequence). The CDR3 runs to 14 residues. CDR3 nucleotide sequence: TGCAGTGCCCCCCGCTATCTCCGCTCCTACGAGCAGTACTTC. It translates to CSAPRYLRSYEQYF.

On this clonotype itself: One junction end disagrees with the germline gene, perhaps due to a read error. The chain uses TRBV4-2 and TRBJ2-1; D is unclear. This CDR3 is built from 16 residues. Per the germline V gene, CDR1 is LGHNA and CDR2 is YNFKEQ. CDR3 bases: TGTGCTAGCAGCCAAGAGGAACAGCTACTTTTTCGGGAGCAGTTCTTC. It encodes CASSQEEQLLFREQFF.

Only a few counts were recorded for this clonotype. The chain uses TRBV12-3 or TRBV12-4 and TRBJ2-3; the D is unclear. The CDR3 runs 13 residues. The V end lost 1 base, the J end lost 1 base, and 3 bases lay between the germline ends. The CDR3 nucleotides are TGTGCCAGCAGTTTAGTTGGCACAGATACGCAGTATTTT. Amino acids: CASSLVGTDTQYF.

V usage is TRBV7-2 and J usage is TRBJ1-1; D ambiguous. This CDR3 is 15 amino acids long. V was shortened by 1 base and J by 1 base, with 10 bases between the two germline ends. CDR1 SGHTA and CDR2 FQGNSA come from the germline V gene. CDR3 DNA sequence: TGTGCCAGCAGCTTAGGTATAACTGCGAACACTGAAGCTTTCTTT. It translates to CASSLGITANTEAFF.

This sequence joins TRBV4-1 and TRBJ1-1; D not certain. The CDR3 sequence is 15 residues long. Germline assignment: CDR1 MGHRA and CDR2 YSYEKL. V dropped 0 bases and J dropped 6 bases, with 14 bases sitting between them. CDR3 protein: CASSQEGRARAEAFF. CDR3 bases: TGCGCCAGCAGCCAAGAAGGGAGAGCGAGGGCTGAAGCTTTCTTT.

This sequence joins TRBV2 and TRBJ2-5; D is unresolved. The germline CDR1 and CDR2 sequences are SNHLY and FYNNEI. This CDR3 has 13 residues. Between the trimmed V and J ends, which lost 7 bases and 1 base, there was a span of 10 bases. The CDR3 bases are TGTGCCAGCAAGCCAGCTATCCAAGAGACCCAGTACTTC. It encodes CASKPAIQETQYF.

This clonotype was found many times. The chain has TRBV2 and TRBJ1-6, with 8 bases identical to TRBD1. V trimming: 7 bases; J trimming: 10 bases; junction bases outside the gene matches: 9. Per germline, CDR1 SNHLY and CDR2 FYNNEI. This CDR3 comprises 14 residues. The CDR3, as DNA: TGTGCCAGCACCTGGACAGGGAGTAGGTCACCCCTCCACTTT. Its protein is CASTWTGSRSPLHF.

The rearrangement joins TRBV30 to TRBJ2-1, with D uncertain. The V and J ends lost 3 bases and 8 bases respectively, with 8 bases between them. Germline V gene lookup returns CDR1 GTSNPN and CDR2 SVGIG (reference sequence). CDR3 size: 11 residues. CDR3: CAWSDTYEQFF. The CDR3 nucleotides are TGTGCCTGGAGCGATACCTATGAGCAGTTCTTC. Full variable domain (outside the CDR3, taken from reference TRBV30 and TRBJ2-1): SQTIHQWPATLVQPVGSPLSLECTVEGTSNPNLYWYRQAAGRGLQLLFYSVGIGQISSEVPQNLSASRPQDRQFILSSKKLLLSDSGFYLCAWSDTYEQFFGPGTRLTVL.

In its sample, this clonotype was seen many times. The chain employs TRBV12-3 or TRBV12-4 and TRBJ2-3; the D gene could be TRBD1 or TRBD2 (5 bases each). V was shortened by 3 bases and J by 6 bases, with 16 bases between the two germline ends. This CDR3 region has 15 residues. The CDR3 here is CASSFIRQRSDTQYF. Here the CDR3 DNA reads TGTGCCAGCAGTTTTATCCGACAGCGGTCGGATACGCAGTATTTT.

In this sample, this clonotype turned up a few times. This chain links TRBV20-1 with TRBJ2-3; possible D gene TRBD2, 5 bases. V lost 3 bases to trimming and J lost 2 bases, with 12 bases between them. The CDR3 is made up of 14 amino acids. Looked up from germline, CDR1 is DFQATT and CDR2 is SNEGSKA (reference sequence). CDR3 DNA sequence: TGCAGTGCTAGGGACTTAAAGTTCACAGATACGCAGTATTTT. Its translation: CSARDLKFTDTQYF.

This clonotype was observed at least ten times. The chain recombines TRBV12-3 or TRBV12-4 with TRBJ1-5, with TRBD1 matching 7 bases. CDR3 length: 13 amino acids. V lost 7 bases and J lost 7; bases outside the gene matches: 7. The DNA of the CDR3 is TGTGCCAGCACCAGAGACAGGGTACAGCCCCAGCATTTT. Its protein product is CASTRDRVQPQHF.

In its sample, this clonotype was seen a few times. The V gene is TRBV7-2, the J gene TRBJ2-5; no firm D call. Germline loops: CDR1 SGHTA, CDR2 FQGNSA. The V end was cut by 5 bases, the J end by 5 bases, with 15 bases between. The CDR3 extends over 14 amino acids. The CDR3 sequence: CASSIRVNGETQYF. The CDR3 DNA follows: TGTGCCAGCAGCATAAGGGTGAACGGGGAGACCCAGTACTTC.

This clonotype was found a few times. The rearrangement links TRBV27 to TRBJ2-1, with 9 bases that match TRBD2. The CDR3 is 15 residues long. Germline-derived CDR1 and CDR2 are MNHEY and SMNVEV (reference sequence). V shed 8 bases and J 9 bases; nucleotides not matched to a gene: 14. CDR3 sequence (DNA): TGTGCCAGCCACCCTATAGCGGGAGCGCAGGGTGAGCAGTTCTTC. This encodes CASHPIAGAQGEQFF.

The gene calls are TRBV7-6 and TRBJ1-1, with a tentative D call TRBD1 (5 bases). The length of the CDR3 is 15 residues. Germline lookup yields CDR1 SGHVS and CDR2 FNYEAQ. V was pared by 2 bases and J by 3 bases, with 13 bases between. CDR3 region: CASSLRQGSDTEAFF. CDR3 coding DNA: TGTGCCAGCAGCTTACGTCAGGGATCCGACACTGAAGCTTTCTTT.

This clonotype was seen a few times. This sequence joins TRBV5-1 and TRBJ2-3, with 14 bases fitting TRBD2. Germline V lookup: CDR1 SGHRS, CDR2 YFSETQ. CDR3 length equals 19 residues. The V and J ends lost 0 bases and 2 bases, in that order; junction bases with no gene match: 8. The CDR3 region is CASSLGTSGGIPYTDTQYF. The CDR3 nucleotides read TGCGCCAGCAGCTTGGGGACTAGCGGGGGGATACCATACACAGATACGCAGTATTTT.

This clonotype has ten or more counts. The chain carries TRBV7-9 and TRBJ1-1; D call uncertain. Germline V gene data show CDR1 as SEHNR and CDR2 as FQNEAQ (reference sequence). This CDR3 has 14 residues. Trimming pared 5 bases from V and 1 base from J, leaving 11 bases between. The CDR3 spells CASSTDIPNTEAFF. CDR3 nucleotides: TGTGCCAGCAGCACCGACATACCGAACACTGAAGCTTTCTTT.

The genes are TRBV2 and TRBJ2-1; D uncertain. V was cut by 10 bases and J by 7 bases, with 17 bases left in between. Per germline, CDR1 SNHLY and CDR2 FYNNEI. The CDR3 is 13 amino acids. The CDR3 here is CAITPVCRNEQFF. CDR3 sequence (DNA): TGTGCCATCACACCGGTGTGTAGGAATGAGCAGTTCTTC.

The genes are TRBV6-1 and TRBJ1-1, with D uncertain. The CDR3 is 14 amino acids. The germline V gene encodes CDR1 MNHNS and CDR2 SASEGT. The V and J ends lost 8 bases and 5 bases respectively, with 18 bases between them. CDR3 DNA: TGTGCCAGCGAGGGCCGCCGCATTGTGACTGAAGCTTTCTTT. It encodes CASEGRRIVTEAFF.

This clonotype was observed a few times. The chain links TRBV12-3 or TRBV12-4 to TRBJ2-1; 9 nucleotides agree with TRBD1. This CDR3 has 16 amino acids. V was clipped by 6 bases and J by 7 bases; unmatched bases: 13. In DNA form, the CDR3 reads TGTGCCAGCAGGTCAGTCGGGACAGGGATGGTTAATGAGCAGTTCTTC. Its translation is CASRSVGTGMVNEQFF.

This chain connects TRBV20-1 to TRBJ1-2, with 7 bases lining up with TRBD1. The ends lost 2 bases at V and 3 bases at J; junction bases unmatched: 6. The CDR3 sequence is 14 residues long. Germline assignment: CDR1 DFQATT and CDR2 SNEGSKA (reference sequence). CDR3 loop: CSARSWTGDYGYTF. The CDR3 DNA is TGCAGTGCTAGATCATGGACAGGAGACTATGGCTACACCTTC.

This chain uses TRBV6-5 with TRBJ2-2; D ambiguous. Germline V CDR1 and CDR2: MNHEY, SVGAGI. There are 15 residues in the CDR3. V lost 4 bases to trimming and J lost 0 bases, with 9 bases between them. CDR3 in DNA: TGTGCCAGCAGTTGGACGGGTACGAACACCGGGGAGCTGTTTTTT. Protein sequence: CASSWTGTNTGELFF.

This clonotype has only a few counts. The genes are TRBV20-1 and TRBJ1-6; tentative D call: TRBD1 (6 bases). The CDR3 runs 16 residues. V was shortened by 5 bases and J by 7 bases, with 21 bases between the two germline ends. The germline V gene encodes CDR1 DFQATT and CDR2 SNEGSKA (reference sequence). CDR3 loop: CSAPDSPTVINSPLHF. The CDR3 bases are TGCAGTGCTCCGGACAGCCCGACAGTTATCAATTCACCCCTCCACTTT.

This clonotype was seen at least ten times. The V call is TRBV21-1, the J call TRBJ2-1; the table's D gene call, TRBD2, was not cross checked with the DNA. TRBV21-1 is assigned pseudogene status. The CDR3 is 15 residues long. DNA for the CDR3: TGTGCCAGCAGCAAGGATGGGCTAGCGGGAGCAGGGCAGTTCTTC. The encoded protein is CASSKDGLAGAGQFF.